A selection of T cell receptor beta chains follows, all from one sample in a study of control samples from healthy donors and cancer patients. Clones were read by immunoSEQ multiplex PCR, and TCRdb kept only the in-frame ones, dropping some. The sample includes about 110,000 clones, approximately 91% of them seen just once. The sample comprised blood. Source of these receptors: a woman aged 18-29 years in good health. Both conserved end residues are part of each CDR3. D genes are given only for firm matches. Not every row has a clone size; where given, it reads once, few, many or a size class.

j_call,v_call,clone_size,d_call,cdr3_aa,cdr3_nt
TRBJ1-5,TRBV28,-,-,CASGGGGGGGNQPQHF,TGTGCCAGCGGCGGTGGAGGTGGTGGGGGCAATCAGCCCCAGCATTTT
TRBJ2-7,TRBV9,-,TRBD2,CASGSGGSYEQYF,TGTGCCAGCGGAAGCGGGGGGTCCTACGAGCAGTACTTC
TRBJ2-3,TRBV7-3,-,-,CASSLARADTQYF,TGTGCCAGCAGCTTGGCGAGGGCAGATACGCAGTATTTT
TRBJ2-7,TRBV25-1,-,TRBD1,CASSGDSRKQYF,TGTGCCAGCAGTGGGGACAGTAGAAAGCAGTACTTC
TRBJ2-1,TRBV4-3,-,TRBD2,CASSQGTSGRYNEQFF,TGCGCCAGCAGCCAAGGAACTAGCGGGAGGTACAATGAGCAGTTCTTC
TRBJ1-5,TRBV6-4,-,TRBD1,CASSEFSGTGEPSNQPQHF,TGTGCCAGCAGTGAATTCTCCGGGACAGGCGAGCCTAGCAATCAGCCCCAGCATTTT
TRBJ1-1,TRBV30,-,TRBD1,CAWRRTGGTEAFF,TGTGCCTGGAGAAGGACAGGGGGCACTGAAGCTTTCTTT
TRBJ1-2,TRBV4-3,-,-,CASSQRARGASFYGYTF,TGCGCCAGCAGCCAAAGGGCTAGGGGAGCCTCCTTCTATGGCTACACCTTC
TRBJ2-7,TRBV29-1,-,TRBD1,CSVEDRGHEQYF,TGCAGCGTTGAGGACAGGGGGCACGAGCAGTACTTC
TRBJ1-1,TRBV28,once,-,CASSRYNPMDYTEAFF,TGTGCCAGCAGCAGGTATAACCCGATGGATTATACTGAAGCTTTCTTT
TRBJ2-1,TRBV7-9,once,-,CASSLAHEQFF,TGTGCCAGCAGCTTAGCTCATGAGCAGTTCTTC
TRBJ2-7,TRBV7-2,-,-,CASSFTDYEQYF,TGTGCCAGCAGCTTCACAGATTACGAGCAGTACTTC
TRBJ2-3,TRBV6-2/TRBV6-3,-,-,CASSPHRGGPTDTQYF,TGTGCCAGCAGTCCCCACAGGGGGGGCCCCACAGATACGCAGTATTTT
TRBJ2-7,TRBV10-3,-,TRBD1,CAISVYDSGGSYEQYF,TGTGCCATCAGTGTTTACGACTCAGGGGGATCCTACGAGCAGTACTTC
TRBJ1-1,TRBV6-5,-,-,CASSYRRVNTEAFF,TGTGCCAGCAGTTACAGGAGGGTCAACACTGAAGCTTTCTTT
TRBJ2-5,TRBV5-1,-,-,CASSWAGETQYF,TGCGCCAGCAGCTGGGCGGGGGAGACCCAGTACTTC
TRBJ1-6,TRBV3-1/TRBV3-2,-,-,CASSQKTGPLHF,TGTGCCAGCAGCCAGAAAACTGGACCCCTCCACTTT
TRBJ1-6,TRBV5-1,-,-,CASSLGDGKSPLHF,TGCGCCAGCAGCTTGGGGGACGGAAAGTCACCCCTCCACTTT
TRBJ1-1,TRBV7-2,-,-,CASSLGGGTEAFF,TGTGCCAGCAGCTTAGGCGGTGGGACTGAAGCTTTCTTT
TRBJ2-1,TRBV30,-,TRBD2,CAWSWYGGSKFEQFF,TGTGCCTGGAGTTGGTATGGCGGGAGTAAGTTTGAGCAGTTCTTC
TRBJ2-1,TRBV10-2,-,TRBD2,CASSEWRAGPRLRVEQFF,TGCGCCAGCAGTGAGTGGCGAGCGGGACCACGCTTAAGGGTTGAGCAGTTCTTC
TRBJ2-5,TRBV15,-,-,CATSMDRERSQETQYF,TGTGCCACCAGCATGGATCGAGAACGATCGCAAGAGACCCAGTACTTC
TRBJ2-7,TRBV4-3,-,-,CASSRGTGSSYEQYF,TGCGCCAGCAGCCGCGGTACAGGGAGCTCCTACGAGCAGTACTTC
TRBJ2-7,TRBV13,-,-,CASSLGDRPIYEQYF,TGTGCCAGCAGCTTAGGAGACAGGCCTATCTACGAGCAGTACTTC
TRBJ2-7,TRBV6-2/TRBV6-3,-,TRBD1,CASSTRDSSYEQYF,TGTGCCAGCAGTACTAGGGACAGCTCCTACGAGCAGTACTTC
TRBJ1-3,TRBV2,-,-,CASSSHSGNTIYF,TGTGCCAGCAGCTCCCACTCTGGAAACACCATATATTTT
TRBJ2-7,TRBV14,-,TRBD1,CASSQVDRGTYEQYF,TGTGCCAGCAGCCAAGTAGACAGGGGGACCTACGAGCAGTACTTC
TRBJ1-1,TRBV28,-,-,CASSLYALKGTEAFF,TGTGCCAGCAGTTTATATGCCCTTAAAGGCACTGAAGCTTTCTTT
TRBJ1-3,TRBV28,-,TRBD1,CASRSDRVPGNTIYF,TGTGCCAGCAGGTCAGACAGGGTCCCCGGAAACACCATATATTTT
TRBJ2-1,TRBV13,-,TRBD1,CASSSEGAGNEQFF,TGTGCCAGCAGCTCCGAGGGGGCCGGGAATGAGCAGTTCTTC
TRBJ2-3,TRBV27,-,-,CASSTRPLNTDTQYF,TGTGCCAGCAGTACCAGGCCCCTGAACACAGATACGCAGTATTTT
TRBJ1-6,TRBV7-9,once,-,CASSPPKGYNSPLHF,TGTGCCAGCAGCCCCCCAAAGGGTTACAATTCACCCCTCCACTTT
TRBJ1-2,TRBV18,-,-,CASSPLENSLYGYTF,TGTGCCAGCTCACCACTGGAGAACAGTTTGTATGGCTACACCTTC
TRBJ2-7,TRBV7-2,-,TRBD2,CASSETSGTAYEQYF,TGTGCCAGCAGCGAGACTAGCGGGACTGCCTACGAGCAGTACTTC
TRBJ2-1,TRBV16,-,-,CASSQSSSSYNEQFF,TGTGCCAGCAGCCAATCTAGCTCGAGCTACAATGAGCAGTTCTTC
TRBJ2-3,TRBV9,-,-,CASSVVPGRTSTDTQYF,TGTGCCAGCAGCGTAGTCCCGGGACGGACTAGCACAGATACGCAGTATTTT
TRBJ1-5,TRBV4-1,-,-,CASSLEAVGQPQHF,TGCGCCAGCAGCCTCGAAGCGGTGGGTCAGCCCCAGCATTTT
TRBJ2-7,TRBV6-5,-,-,CASRFSSGSEQYF,TGTGCCAGCAGGTTCTCCTCAGGGAGCGAGCAGTACTTC
TRBJ1-5,TRBV24-1,-,-,CATSFGGQLYSNQPQHF,TGTGCCACCAGTTTCGGCGGGCAGCTTTATAGCAATCAGCCCCAGCATTTT
TRBJ2-5,TRBV27,-,-,CASSRRVRETQYF,TGTGCCAGCAGTCGGAGGGTTAGAGAGACCCAGTACTTC
TRBJ2-6,TRBV7-7,-,-,CASSLGEGHSGANVLTF,TGTGCCAGCAGCTTAGGGGAAGGCCACTCTGGGGCCAACGTCCTGACTTTC
TRBJ1-6,TRBV4-3,-,-,CASSQHRSSSSYNSPLHF,TGCGCCAGCAGCCAACATAGGTCCTCGAGCTCCTATAATTCACCCCTCCACTTT
TRBJ2-7,TRBV2,-,-,CASSEALQGLQYF,TGTGCCAGCAGTGAAGCGCTTCAAGGTCTTCAGTACTTC
TRBJ2-4,TRBV29-1,-,-,CSVQGPFLAKNIQYF,TGCAGCGTCCAGGGACCTTTTCTAGCCAAAAACATTCAGTACTTC
TRBJ2-1,TRBV7-7,-,-,CASSPLASYNEQFF,TGTGCTAGCAGCCCCCTGGCTTCCTACAATGAGCAGTTCTTC
TRBJ1-3,TRBV6-1,once,TRBD1,CASSEDRRGRNTIYF,TGTGCCAGCAGTGAAGACCGCAGGGGGCGAAACACCATATATTTT
TRBJ2-5,TRBV30,-,-,CAWRGLETQYF,TGTGCCTGGAGAGGGCTCGAGACCCAGTACTTC
TRBJ2-6,TRBV2,-,TRBD2,CASSQAAGTSGGVSGANVLTF,TGTGCCAGCAGCCAGGCCGCCGGGACTAGCGGGGGGGTTTCTGGGGCCAACGTCCTGACTTTC